What follows describes a single T cell receptor (beta chain). This sample was taken from a study of blood T cell repertoires in COVID-19. Germline V gene data show CDR1 as SGHNT and CDR2 as YYREEE (reference sequence). The CDR3 extends over 15 amino acids. Unmatched junction bases numbered 7, after V lost 4 bases and J lost 2 bases. Generated by immunoSEQ multiplex PCR, the TCRdb table keeps only in-frame clones and is missing some. There are 300,000 or so clones in the sample; approximately 93% occur only once, and around 2.2% lies in the top ten. The source is a woman in her twenties or thirties with COVID-19, enrolled during active disease. This sequence joins TRBV5-4 and TRBJ2-7; 9 positions agree with TRBD2. The sequenced material came from peripheral blood. In DNA form, the CDR3 reads TGTGCCAGCAGCGTAGGTCCTAGCGGGGCCTACGAGCAGTACTTC. This encodes CASSVGPSGAYEQYF.